A single T cell receptor (beta chain) is shown here with its context. Its antigen remains unknown. These data belong to a study of blood T cells in healthy people across ages. It was with a sample-barcoded 5' primer and a J-beta primer mix that a second PCR of about 6 to 12 cycles was run. TCRdb reprocessed the 5' RACE reads via MiXCR and lists one record per CDR3 protein. The data show about 640,000 distinct CDR3 sequences, roughly 53% seen once. Points from the study as a whole: Versus aged donors, long-lived donors had higher diversity and more naive CD4+ cells.

Germline CDR1 is MGHRA and CDR2 is YSYEKL. This CDR3 has 15 amino acids. V lost 1 base, J lost 3 bases, and 13 bases lay in between. The chain couples TRBV4-1 to TRBJ2-7; perhaps D is TRBD1 or TRBD2 (5 bases each). This sequence originates from a man aged 55 to 70 in good health. Sequenced input: blood. The CDR3 DNA sequence: TGCGCCAGCAGCCAAGGTCACGGGGCCGACTACGAGCAGTACTTC. This encodes CASSQGHGADYEQYF.